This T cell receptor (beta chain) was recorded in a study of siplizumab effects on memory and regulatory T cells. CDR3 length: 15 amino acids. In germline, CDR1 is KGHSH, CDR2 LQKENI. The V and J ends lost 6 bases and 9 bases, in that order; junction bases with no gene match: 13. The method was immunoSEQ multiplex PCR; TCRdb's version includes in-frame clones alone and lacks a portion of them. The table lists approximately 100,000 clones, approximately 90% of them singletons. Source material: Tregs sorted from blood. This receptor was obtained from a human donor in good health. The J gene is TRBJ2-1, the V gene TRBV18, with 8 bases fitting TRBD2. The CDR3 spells CASSSPGLEESEQFF. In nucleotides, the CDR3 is TGTGCCAGCTCTTCACCGGGACTAGAAGAAAGTGAGCAGTTCTTC.